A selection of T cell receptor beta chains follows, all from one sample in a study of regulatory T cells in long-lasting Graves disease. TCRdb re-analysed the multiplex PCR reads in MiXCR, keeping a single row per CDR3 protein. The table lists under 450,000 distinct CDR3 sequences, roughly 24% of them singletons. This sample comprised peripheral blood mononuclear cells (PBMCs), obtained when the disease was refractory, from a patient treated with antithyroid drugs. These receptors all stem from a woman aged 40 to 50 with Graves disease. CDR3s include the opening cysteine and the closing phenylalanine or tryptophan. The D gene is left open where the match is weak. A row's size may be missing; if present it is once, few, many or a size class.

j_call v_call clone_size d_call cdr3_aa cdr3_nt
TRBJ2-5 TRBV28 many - CASRGGGGSQETQYF TGTGCCAGCAGGGGGGGTGGGGGGAGCCAAGAGACCCAGTACTTC
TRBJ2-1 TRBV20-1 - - CSAIPGSSYNEQFF TGCAGTGCTATTCCCGGGAGCTCCTACAATGAGCAGTTCTTC
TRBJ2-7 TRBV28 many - CASSDSGIYEQYF TGTGCCAGCAGCGACTCAGGAATCTACGAGCAGTACTTC
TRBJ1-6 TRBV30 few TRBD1 CAWRGTANSPLHF TGTGCCTGGAGGGGGACAGCGAATTCACCCCTCCACTTT
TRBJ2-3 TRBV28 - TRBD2 CASSSGLAGGKDTQYF TGTGCCAGCAGTTCCGGACTAGCGGGAGGAAAAGATACGCAGTATTTT
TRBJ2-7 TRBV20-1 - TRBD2 CSAGPSGTRASYEQYF TGCAGTGCCGGGCCTAGCGGGACTAGAGCATCCTACGAGCAGTACTTC
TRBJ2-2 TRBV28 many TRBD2 CASSKDLAGGGELFF TGTGCCAGCAGCAAGGACTTAGCGGGAGGCGGGGAGCTGTTTTTT
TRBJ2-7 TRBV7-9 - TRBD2 CASSAQGGRASEQYF TGTGCCAGCAGCGCACAGGGCGGGAGGGCGTCCGAGCAGTACTTC
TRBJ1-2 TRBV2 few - CASRARKWGDFMTGNYGYTF TGTGCCAGCAGAGCCAGAAAATGGGGGGATTTTATGACGGGGAACTATGGCTACACCTTC
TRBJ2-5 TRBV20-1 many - CSATRDLETQYF TGCAGTGCTACCCGGGACTTAGAGACCCAGTACTTC
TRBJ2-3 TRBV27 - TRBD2 CASSLWGTTWADTQYF TGTGCCAGCAGTTTATGGGGGACTACATGGGCAGATACGCAGTATTTT
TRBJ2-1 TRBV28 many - CASGWGILVGNEQFF TGTGCCAGCGGATGGGGGATCCTAGTTGGCAATGAGCAGTTCTTC
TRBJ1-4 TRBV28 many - CASSEFVWGGQTNEKLFF TGTGCCAGCAGTGAATTCGTCTGGGGGGGGCAGACTAATGAAAAACTGTTTTTT
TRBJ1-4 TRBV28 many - CASMGGNEKLFF TGTGCCAGCATGGGGGGAAATGAAAAACTGTTTTTT
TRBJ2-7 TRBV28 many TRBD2 CASSLPRGVPYEQYF TGTGCCAGCAGTTTGCCTCGGGGGGTGCCCTACGAGCAGTACTTC
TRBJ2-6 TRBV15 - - CATSLVPTGANVLTF TGTGCCACCAGTCTCGTGCCAACTGGGGCCAACGTCCTGACTTTC
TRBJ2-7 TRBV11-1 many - CASSLYRQAYEQYF TGTGCCAGCAGCTTATACCGACAGGCCTACGAGCAGTACTTC
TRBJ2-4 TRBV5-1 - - CASSLDPAKNIQYF TGCGCCAGCAGCTTGGATCCAGCCAAAAACATTCAGTACTTC
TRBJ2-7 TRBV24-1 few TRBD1 CATSEAGQGARYEQYF TGTGCCACCAGTGAGGCCGGACAGGGGGCGAGGTACGAGCAGTACTTC
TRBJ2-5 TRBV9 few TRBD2 CASSTRRGVGETQYF TGTGCCAGCAGCACTCGGCGGGGGGTTGGGGAGACCCAGTACTTC
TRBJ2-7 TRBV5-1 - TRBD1 CASSRDPGTAFIYEQYF TGCGCCAGCAGCCGGGACCCCGGGACAGCTTTTATCTACGAGCAGTACTTC
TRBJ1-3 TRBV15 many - CATSRDYRVSGNTIYF TGTGCCACCAGCAGAGATTATCGAGTCTCTGGAAACACCATATATTTT
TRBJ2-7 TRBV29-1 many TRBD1 CSVRPPGQGGEQYF TGCAGCGTGCGGCCCCCGGGACAGGGTGGCGAGCAGTACTTC
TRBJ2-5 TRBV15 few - CATSRGPTLQETQYF TGTGCCACCAGCAGAGGACCGACGCTCCAAGAGACCCAGTACTTC
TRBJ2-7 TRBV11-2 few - CASSLGRDAYEQYF TGTGCCAGCAGCTTGGGGCGGGACGCCTACGAGCAGTACTTC
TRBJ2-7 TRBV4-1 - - CASSQDLSNSYEQYF TGCGCCAGCAGCCAAGATCTTTCGAACTCCTACGAGCAGTACTTC
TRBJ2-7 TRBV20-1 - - CSASNLGLGEQYF TGCAGTGCTAGCAACTTGGGGTTGGGGGAGCAGTACTTC
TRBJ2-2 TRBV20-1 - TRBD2 CSAPRAGGRVGELFF TGCAGTGCTCCCCGAGCGGGAGGGAGGGTCGGGGAGCTGTTTTTT
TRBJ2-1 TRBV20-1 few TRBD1 CSARDGTRGPRYNEQFF TGCAGTGCTAGAGATGGGACCAGGGGGCCGCGGTACAATGAGCAGTTCTTC
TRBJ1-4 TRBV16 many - CASSRQTATNEKLFF TGTGCCAGCAGCCGACAGACAGCAACTAATGAAAAACTGTTTTTT
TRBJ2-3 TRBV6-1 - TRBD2 CASSDGGNTDTQYF TGTGCCAGCAGTGACGGGGGGAACACAGATACGCAGTATTTT